Following are 7 T cell receptor beta chains from one sample sequenced in a study of CD8 T cells in Susac syndrome. An input of roughly 0.5 to 1 ug of RNA was subjected to reverse transcription using random hexamers. TCRdb itself ran the immunoSEQ multiplex PCR reads through MiXCR, one entry per CDR3 protein. The sample carries roughly 170,000 distinct CDR3 sequences, approximately 94% recorded once. Sequenced input: CD4+ T cells from PBMCs. These receptors were obtained from a human donor with multiple sclerosis.

The chain combines TRBV4-1 with TRBJ2-3, with 7 nucleotides matching TRBD1. V shed 5 bases and J 1 base; nucleotides not matched to a gene: 6. Looked up from germline, CDR1 is MGHRA and CDR2 is YSYEKL. CDR3 length equals 15 residues. In nucleotides, the CDR3 is TGCGCCAGCAGCGCGCAGGGGGATGGCACAGATACGCAGTATTTT. Its protein product is CASSAQGDGTDTQYF.

The chain is built from TRBV5-1 and TRBJ2-1, with D possibly TRBD2 on 6 matching bases. The CDR3 has 13 amino acids. The ends were cut back, 1 base at V and 10 bases at J, with 12 bases in the middle. Germline V lookup: CDR1 SGHRS, CDR2 YFSETQ. The CDR3 DNA reads TGCGCCAGCAGCTTGACCGGGGGAATAGAGCAGTTCTTC. Translated: CASSLTGGIEQFF.

The chain is built from TRBV6-5 and TRBJ2-1, with D possibly matching TRBD1 (7 bases). Germline-derived CDR1 and CDR2 are MNHEY and SVGAGI. The CDR3 has 15 residues. V was cut by 2 bases and J by 8 bases, with 16 bases left in between. The CDR3 loop reads CASSYSWRGLYEQFF. The CDR3 DNA sequence: TGTGCCAGCAGTTACAGTTGGAGGGGGCTTTATGAGCAGTTCTTC.

The rearrangement links TRBV2 to TRBJ1-2, with TRBD1 matching 7 bases. Germline V gene data show CDR1 as SNHLY and CDR2 as FYNNEI. The CDR3 runs 14 residues. Trimming at V came to 4 bases and at J to 5 bases, leaving 7 bases not matched to a gene. CDR3 sequence (DNA): TGTGCCAGCAGTGCACAGGGGTTATGGTATGGCTACACCTTC. Its translation: CASSAQGLWYGYTF. The full variable domain, rest sourced from reference TRBV2 and TRBJ1-2, is EPEVTQTPSHQVTQMGQEVILRCVPISNHLYFYWYRQILGQKVEFLVSFYNNEISEKSEIFDDQFSVERPDGSNFTLKIRSTKLEDSAMYFCASSAQGLWYGYTFGSGTRLTVV.

The rearrangement joins TRBV5-6 to TRBJ2-2; no clear D. The CDR3 sequence is 13 residues long. Per germline, CDR1 SGHDT and CDR2 YYEEEE. Trimming pared 5 bases from V and 7 bases from J, leaving 12 bases between. The chain's CDR3 is CASRPWVVGELFF. CDR3 coding DNA: TGTGCCAGCAGGCCCTGGGTGGTCGGGGAGCTGTTTTTT.

This chain links TRBV30 with TRBJ2-1; 7 bases fit TRBD2. Germline CDR1 reads GTSNPN; CDR2 reads SVGIG (reference sequence). V shed 2 bases, J shed 7 bases, and the junction held 5 bases outside the gene matches. The CDR3 length is 13 residues. CDR3 sequence reads: CAWSRVGRNEQFF. CDR3 in DNA: TGTGCCTGGAGTCGGGTCGGGAGGAATGAGCAGTTCTTC.

V and J are TRBV29-1 and TRBJ2-3; maybe TRBD2 (6 bases). Germline assignment: CDR1 SQVTM and CDR2 ANQGSEA. There are 16 residues in the CDR3. Deletions cut 0 bases from V and 5 bases from J, with 18 bases between. CDR3 in amino acids: CSVEDSRGSLRDTQYF. In nucleotides, the CDR3 is TGCAGCGTTGAAGATTCCCGGGGGTCGTTAAGAGATACGCAGTATTTT.